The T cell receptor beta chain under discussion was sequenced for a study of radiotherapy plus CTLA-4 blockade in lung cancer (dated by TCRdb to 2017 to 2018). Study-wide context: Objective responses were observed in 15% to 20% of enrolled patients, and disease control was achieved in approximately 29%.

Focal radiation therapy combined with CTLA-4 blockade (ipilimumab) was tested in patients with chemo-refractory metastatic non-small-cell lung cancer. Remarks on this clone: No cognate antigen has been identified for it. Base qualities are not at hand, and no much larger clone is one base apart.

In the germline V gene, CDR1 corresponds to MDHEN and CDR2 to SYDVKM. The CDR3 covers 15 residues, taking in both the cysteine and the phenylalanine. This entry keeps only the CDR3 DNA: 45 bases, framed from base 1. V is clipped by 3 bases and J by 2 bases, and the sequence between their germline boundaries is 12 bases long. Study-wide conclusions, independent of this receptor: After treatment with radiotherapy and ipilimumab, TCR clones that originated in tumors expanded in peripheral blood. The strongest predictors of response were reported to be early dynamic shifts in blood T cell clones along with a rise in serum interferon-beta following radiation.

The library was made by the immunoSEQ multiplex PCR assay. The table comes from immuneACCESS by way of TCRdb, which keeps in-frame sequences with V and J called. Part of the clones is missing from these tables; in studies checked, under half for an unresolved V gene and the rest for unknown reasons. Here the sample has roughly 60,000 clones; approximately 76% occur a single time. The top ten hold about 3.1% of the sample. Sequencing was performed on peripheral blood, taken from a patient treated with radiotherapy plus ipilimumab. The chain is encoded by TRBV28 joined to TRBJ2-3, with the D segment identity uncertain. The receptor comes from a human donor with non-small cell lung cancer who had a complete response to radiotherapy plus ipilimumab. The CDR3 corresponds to CASSFFGDFTDTQYF. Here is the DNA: TGTGCCAGCAGTTTTTTTGGAGATTTCACAGATACGCAGTATTTT.